Below are 14 T cell receptor beta chains sequenced from a single sample in a study of T cell repertoires in cytomegalovirus infection. Each CDR3 protein gets one entry after TCRdb re-called the reads with MiXCR. The sample yields roughly 350,000 distinct CDR3 sequences, 34% seen once. No antigen has been identified for these receptors. Source: cultured PBMCs, taken from culture after CMV antigen stimulation. These receptor sequences come from a human donor in good health (CMV status not recorded). Some clones in this sample may be carry-over from other donors' samples.

The chain is built from TRBV11-2 and TRBJ2-5, with TRBD2 matching 7 bases. V lost 8 bases and J lost 5; bases outside the gene matches: 5. Germline CDR1 is SGHAT and CDR2 is FQNNGV. The CDR3 contains 12 residues. CDR3 sequence reads: CASGEGRETQYF. The CDR3 DNA follows: TGTGCCAGCGGGGAGGGCCGGGAGACCCAGTACTTC.

This clonotype was seen many times. This sequence joins TRBV4-1 and TRBJ1-1, with D perhaps matching TRBD1 (6 bases). The CDR3 runs 13 residues. Between the trimmed V and J ends, which lost 1 base and 4 bases, there was a span of 7 bases. Per germline, CDR1 MGHRA and CDR2 YSYEKL. Here the CDR3 reads CASSQAGATEAFF. In DNA, the CDR3 is TGCGCCAGCAGCCAAGCAGGGGCCACTGAAGCTTTCTTT.

This clonotype occurred many times. The chain uses TRBV7-2 and TRBJ1-1, with TRBD1 identical over 8 bases. V shed 5 bases, J shed 5 bases, and the junction held 7 bases outside the gene matches. Germline loops: CDR1 SGHTA, CDR2 FQGNSA. The CDR3 covers 14 residues. The CDR3 nucleotides are TGTGCCAGCAGCACGGACAGGGTTGGGACTGAAGCTTTCTTT. This codes for CASSTDRVGTEAFF.

This chain connects TRBV7-2 to TRBJ2-2; no reliable D call. With 5 bases removed from V and 0 bases from J, the gap between germline ends came to 10 bases. Looked up from germline, CDR1 is SGHTA and CDR2 is FQGNSA. The length of the CDR3 is 15 residues. The CDR3 nucleotides read TGTGCCAGCAGCCGCGAGCCTGCGAACACCGGGGAGCTGTTTTTT. Protein sequence: CASSREPANTGELFF.

V is TRBV7-2 and J is TRBJ2-5; possible D gene TRBD1, 6 bases. This CDR3 is built from 15 residues. Germline CDR1 reads SGHTA; CDR2 reads FQGNSA. V gave up 3 bases and J gave up 4 bases, with 15 bases separating them. Written as DNA, the CDR3 is TGTGCCAGCAGCTTTTCCAGGGGATCGGGAGAGACCCAGTACTTC. Protein sequence: CASSFSRGSGETQYF. The variable domain in full, completed from reference TRBV7-2 and TRBJ2-5, reads GAGVSQSPSNKVTEKGKDVELRCDPISGHTALYWYRQSLGQGLEFLIYFQGNSAPDKSGLPSDRFSAERTGGSVSTLTIQRTQQEDSAVYLCASSFSRGSGETQYFGPGTRLLVL.

This clonotype turned up a few times. The J gene is TRBJ1-4, the V gene TRBV19; D may be TRBD1 (5 bases). CDR3 length equals 14 residues. Trimming removed 6 bases at V and 6 bases at J, with 14 bases between. CDR1 LNHDA and CDR2 SQIVND come from the germline V gene (reference sequence). The CDR3 region has the DNA TGTGCCAGTAGCCAAGGGACGAGCGATGAAAAACTGTTTTTT. Translated: CASSQGTSDEKLFF.

This clonotype was recorded a few times. V gene TRBV19 combines with J gene TRBJ2-1; D is uncertain. Germline V CDR1 and CDR2: LNHDA, SQIVND (reference sequence). The germline V and J ends were trimmed by 1 base and 0 bases, with 7 bases remaining between them. The CDR3 contains 15 residues. CDR3 amino acids: CASSIVRSSYNEQFF. CDR3 in DNA: TGTGCCAGTAGTATAGTCCGGAGCTCCTACAATGAGCAGTTCTTC.

In this sample, this clonotype turned up a few times. This chain links TRBV6-1 with TRBJ2-1; TRBD2 agrees at 10 bases. Per the germline V gene, CDR1 is MNHNS and CDR2 is SASEGT. V gave up 4 bases and J gave up 5 bases; unmatched junction bases: 5. This CDR3 region has 15 residues. CDR3 coding DNA: TGTGCCAGCAGTGGGGGACTAGCGCAACACAATGAGCAGTTCTTC. It is translated as CASSGGLAQHNEQFF.

This clonotype has more than one count but fewer than ten. The chain employs TRBV7-2 and TRBJ1-1, with 12 bases identical to TRBD1. Germline loops: CDR1 SGHTA, CDR2 FQGNSA. There are 17 residues in the CDR3. The V segment lost 1 base and the J segment 4 bases; nucleotides outside the gene matches: 7. The CDR3 spells CASSLVGTGGVATEAFF. In DNA form, the CDR3 reads TGTGCCAGCAGCTTAGTGGGGACAGGGGGCGTTGCCACTGAAGCTTTCTTT.

This clonotype was observed a few times. J is TRBJ1-5 and V is TRBV6-1; 12 bases line up with TRBD1. The CDR3 extends over 16 amino acids. CDR1 is MNHNS, CDR2 SASEGT, per germline. Trimming took 5 bases from V and 6 from J; bases not matched to a gene: 8. The CDR3: CASSQRDRGPSQPQHF. The CDR3 nucleotides read TGTGCCAGCAGTCAACGGGACAGGGGGCCGAGTCAGCCCCAGCATTTT.

For this clonotype: The DNA is left out, because the CDR3 cannot be placed on it with certainty; the CDR3 is given as TCRdb lists it. The chain carries TRBV28 and TRBJ1-1; TRBD1 is taken as the D call from the table, unchecked against the DNA. The CDR3 extends over 15 residues, inclusive of both ends. Germline V gene sequence: CDR1 MDHEN, CDR2 SYDVKM. The chain's CDR3 is CASSSSTGQGTEAFF.

The DNA of the CDR3 is TGTGCCAGCAGATTAGACCTCCGGGACACCTCCTACAATGAGCAGTTCTTC. As protein: CASRLDLRDTSYNEQFF. This chain joins TRBV5-4 and TRBJ2-1, with a tentative D call TRBD1 (6 bases). Between the trimmed V and J ends, which lost 5 bases and 0 bases, there was a span of 18 bases. The CDR3 is 17 amino acids. CDR1 SGHNT and CDR2 YYREEE come from the germline V gene (reference sequence).

This clonotype has just a few counts. The chain combines TRBV4-1 with TRBJ2-7; 12 bases are a match to TRBD2. With 4 bases clipped from V and 3 bases from J, the junction kept 10 bases outside the gene matches. This CDR3 comprises 17 residues. Germline V CDR1 and CDR2: MGHRA, YSYEKL. CDR3 sequence reads: CASSRLGLAGSIYEQYF. CDR3 DNA: TGCGCCAGCAGCCGTCTAGGACTAGCGGGATCCATCTACGAGCAGTACTTC.

This clonotype has just a few counts. V and J are TRBV28 and TRBJ2-3; D gene unclear. Deletions cut 6 bases from V and 3 bases from J, with 16 bases between. CDR1 and CDR2 from the germline V gene are MDHEN and SYDVKM. The CDR3 consists of 15 residues. For the CDR3, the DNA is TGTGCCAGCAGCCCTCAAAGGGCGGATACAGATACGCAGTATTTT. Translating gives CASSPQRADTDTQYF.